Each of the 23 T cell receptor beta chains below was sequenced from the same sample in a study of blood T cell repertoires in COVID-19 (dated by TCRdb to the early 2020s). Library construction relied on the immunoSEQ multiplex PCR assay. As stored in TCRdb, this immuneACCESS dataset retains in-frame rearrangements with V and J assigned. A fraction of the clones does not appear; measured against another copy, unresolved V genes explain less than half of the discrepancy, and the remainder lacks a known reason. This sample is represented by some 90,000 clones; roughly 82% of them were singletons. Approximately 11% of the sample rests with the top ten. Sequences were obtained from peripheral blood. These receptors all come from a man between 65 and 85 years old with active or convalescent COVID-19.

The chain employs TRBV6-1 and TRBJ1-6; 8 positions match TRBD1. Germline V gene data show CDR1 as MNHNS and CDR2 as SASEGT. Trimming removed 5 bases from V and 9 bases from J; junction bases left unmatched: 9. This CDR3 spans 15 amino acids. The CDR3 loop is CASSSQGDRTSPLHF. As DNA, the CDR3 is TGTGCCAGCAGTTCACAGGGGGACAGGACTTCACCCCTCCACTTT.

The CDR3: CASTATGGSGYTF. Written as DNA, the CDR3 is TGTGCCAGTACCGCGACAGGGGGCAGTGGCTACACCTTC. The chain is built from TRBV19 and TRBJ1-2; the match to TRBD1 covers 10 bases. Germline V gene sequence: CDR1 LNHDA, CDR2 SQIVND (reference sequence). Trimming at V came to 7 bases and at J to 7 bases, leaving 6 bases not matched to a gene. The CDR3 is made up of 13 amino acids.

This chain connects TRBV5-6 to TRBJ1-4, with unresolved D. The CDR3 loop spans 13 amino acids. Per the germline V gene, CDR1 is SGHDT and CDR2 is YYEEEE. Trimming removed 2 bases from V and 5 bases from J, with 7 bases in between. The CDR3 DNA follows: TGTGCCAGCAGCTTATTCCGGAATGAAAAACTGTTTTTT. Amino acid sequence: CASSLFRNEKLFF.

The gene calls are TRBV6-6 and TRBJ2-4; 7 bases are a match to TRBD2. The trim removed 0 bases at V and 4 bases at J, leaving 6 bases unmatched. The germline V gene encodes CDR1 MNHNY and CDR2 SVGAGI (reference sequence). This CDR3 region has 16 residues. The CDR3 DNA sequence: TGTGCCAGCAGTTACTCGGGGGGGACGGTAAAAAACATTCAGTACTTC. Translated: CASSYSGGTVKNIQYF.

Of note for this clone: The sample carries other DNA sequences with the same CDR3. The chain uses TRBV6-5 and TRBJ1-2; D is unresolved. CDR3 length: 12 residues. Trimming took off 4 bases at V and 7 bases at J, with 10 bases between the two ends. The germline gives CDR1 MNHEY, CDR2 SVGAGI. The CDR3 DNA follows: TGTGCCAGCAGTTCGCGGGTGGGTGGCTACACCTTC. Translation gives CASSSRVGGYTF.

This CDR3 reads CASSPSGVSNQPQHF. DNA for the CDR3: TGTGCCAGCAGCCCGAGCGGGGTGAGCAATCAGCCCCAGCATTTT. V usage is TRBV6-5 and J usage is TRBJ1-5; D remains unclear. Germline values: CDR1 MNHEY, CDR2 SVGAGI. This CDR3 region has 15 residues. Trimming removed 6 bases at V and 1 base at J, with 13 bases between.

The rearrangement joins TRBV7-9 to TRBJ1-3, with D hard to call. Germline loops: CDR1 SEHNR, CDR2 FQNEAQ (reference sequence). The CDR3 consists of 14 residues. Deletions cut 5 bases from V and 0 bases from J, with 8 bases between. This CDR3 is CASSPTHSGNTIYF. The CDR3 DNA follows: TGTGCCAGCAGCCCGACACACTCTGGAAACACCATATATTTT.

The chain joins TRBV21-1 to TRBJ1-5. TRBV21-1 is a pseudogene segment. The CDR3 is 15 residues long. The CDR3: CASSKEEGNNQPQHF. The CDR3 region has the DNA TGTGCCAGCAGCAAAGAGGAGGGGAACAATCAGCCCCAGCATTTT.

The chain links TRBV11-3 to TRBJ2-7; tentative D call: TRBD1 (6 bases). The germline V gene encodes CDR1 SGHNT and CDR2 YENEEA. The CDR3 runs 12 residues. V lost 5 bases, J lost 3 bases, and 8 bases lay in between. The CDR3 DNA is TGTGCCAGCAGCCGGGACAACTACGAGCAGTACTTC. Amino acid sequence: CASSRDNYEQYF.

V usage is TRBV7-2 and J usage is TRBJ1-1; tentative D call: TRBD1 (6 bases). The CDR3 covers 13 residues. V lost 5 bases and J 1 base, leaving 8 bases between the germline ends. CDR1 is SGHTA and CDR2 is FQGNSA in the germline V gene. The CDR3 nucleotides are TGTGCCAGCAGCGGCAGGGGGAACACTGAAGCTTTCTTT. Amino acids: CASSGRGNTEAFF.

The chain combines TRBV29-1 with TRBJ1-1; 7 bases line up with TRBD1. V was clipped by 6 bases and J by 5 bases; unmatched bases: 12. Germline CDR1 and CDR2: SQVTM and ANQGSEA. The CDR3 has 14 residues. Here the CDR3 DNA reads TGCAGCGTCCTACATTCGACAGGGCAAACTGAAGCTTTCTTT. Encoded protein: CSVLHSTGQTEAFF.

The chain is built from TRBV4-3 and TRBJ2-7; TRBD1 is a possible D gene (5 bases). CDR3 size: 15 residues. CDR1 and CDR2 from the germline V gene are LGHNA and YSLEER. With 4 bases removed from V and 6 bases from J, the gap between germline ends came to 19 bases. CDR3 in amino acids: CASSPGWGRSGEQYF. The CDR3, as DNA: TGCGCCAGCAGCCCAGGTTGGGGCCGGTCGGGCGAGCAGTACTTC.

The rearrangement uses TRBV6-5 and TRBJ1-1; 9 bases fit TRBD1. J gave up 4 bases and V 5 bases, and 2 bases lay outside the gene matches. Germline values: CDR1 MNHEY, CDR2 SVGAGI. This CDR3 spans 13 amino acids. CDR3 DNA sequence: TGTGCCAGCAGTCTGACAGGGGGCACTGAAGCTTTCTTT. This sequence encodes CASSLTGGTEAFF.

The DNA of the CDR3 is TGCGCCAGCAGCCAAGATCTCGTGTCAGGGGTTACTGAAGCTTTCTTT. It translates to CASSQDLVSGVTEAFF. This chain joins TRBV4-3 and TRBJ1-1; the D gene is possibly TRBD1 (6 bases). This CDR3 contains 16 residues. CDR1 and CDR2 (germline): LGHNA, YSLEER. The V and J ends lost 0 bases and 5 bases respectively, with 16 bases between them.

About this clone: Relative to the germline gene, one junction end is altered; a read error may explain this. The chain couples TRBV7-7 to TRBJ2-5; TRBD2 agrees at 13 bases. Germline assignment: CDR1 SSHAT and CDR2 FNYEAQ (reference sequence). The CDR3 totals 15 residues. CDR3 DNA sequence: TGTGCTAGCAGCCCACTAGCGGGGGGGCGGGAGACCCAGTACTTC. This translates into CASSPLAGGRETQYF.

This chain links TRBV18 with TRBJ1-3; 7 positions agree with TRBD1. The CDR3 covers 14 residues. The V gene's germline CDR1 is KGHSH and CDR2 LQKENI. V gave up 6 bases and J gave up 3 bases; unmatched junction bases: 5. CDR3 in amino acids: CASSAGGLGNTIYF. The CDR3 DNA reads TGTGCCAGCTCTGCAGGGGGTCTTGGAAACACCATATATTTT.

This clone has only a few counts. The chain joins TRBV6-2 or TRBV6-3 to TRBJ1-1; D not certain. V was pared by 6 bases and J by 0 bases, with 20 bases between. Germline V gives CDR1 MNHEY, CDR2 SVGEGT. This CDR3 is 17 amino acids long. This CDR3 is CASSVATYRHMNTEAFF. The CDR3 nucleotides are TGTGCCAGCAGCGTAGCGACCTATAGGCATATGAACACTGAAGCTTTCTTT.

Concerning this clone itself: A read error may produce the germline difference seen at one junction end. V and J are TRBV2 and TRBJ1-3; possibly TRBD1 for D (5 bases). Germline-derived CDR1 and CDR2 are SNHLY and FYNNEI. This CDR3 is built from 15 residues. The CDR3 reads CASREDRISGNTIYF. CDR3 bases: TGTGCCAGCAGGGAAGACAGAATCTCTGGAAACACCATATATTTT.

The chain couples TRBV5-4 to TRBJ2-7; 7 nucleotides line up with TRBD2. Per germline, CDR1 SGHNT and CDR2 YYREEE (reference sequence). Trimming cost V 3 bases and J 0 bases; bases outside gene matches: 6. This CDR3 contains 15 residues. CDR3 loop: CASSSETSYSYEQYF. In DNA form, the CDR3 reads TGTGCCAGCAGCTCCGAGACTAGCTACTCCTACGAGCAGTACTTC.

This rearrangement joins TRBV6-2 or TRBV6-3 to TRBJ2-7, with TRBD1 matching 9 bases. The CDR3 consists of 15 residues. Per the germline V gene, CDR1 is MNHEY and CDR2 is SVGEGT. Germline trimming cut 7 bases from V and 5 bases from J; bases unmatched to any gene: 12. In nucleotides, the CDR3 is TGTGCCAGCACCCCTCCGGGACAGGGCAAGCACGAGCAGTACTTC. Translated: CASTPPGQGKHEQYF.

This chain links TRBV2 with TRBJ1-5; D is unclear. The CDR3 contains 17 residues. Trimming removed 2 bases from V and 0 bases from J, with 14 bases in between. Germline V gene lookup returns CDR1 SNHLY and CDR2 FYNNEI. The DNA of the CDR3 is TGTGCCAGCAGTGAATGGAGAGGAAGTTATAGCAATCAGCCCCAGCATTTT. Amino acid sequence: CASSEWRGSYSNQPQHF.

V and J are TRBV7-9 and TRBJ2-5; TRBD1 is a possible D gene (6 bases). This CDR3 contains 16 residues. The germline V gene encodes CDR1 SEHNR and CDR2 FQNEAQ (reference sequence). V lost 0 bases, J lost 0 bases, and 11 bases lay in between. The chain's CDR3 is CASSLAAGEYQETQYF. The CDR3 DNA reads TGTGCCAGCAGCTTAGCTGCAGGGGAGTACCAAGAGACCCAGTACTTC.

The V call is TRBV5-1, the J call TRBJ2-3; 7 bases map to TRBD1. V was clipped by 0 bases and J by 6 bases; unmatched bases: 10. Germline V CDR1 and CDR2: SGHRS, YFSETQ. The CDR3 totals 16 residues. The CDR3 reads CASSLAGQSRGDTQYF. For the CDR3, the DNA is TGCGCCAGCAGCTTGGCGGGACAGTCCCGGGGCGATACGCAGTATTTT.